The clone carrying this TCR beta chain has ten or more counts. Antigen specificity is unknown. The CDR3 extends over 14 amino acids. V was clipped by 3 bases and J by 4 bases, with 9 bases between them. The entry originates in a study of T cell repertoires in cytomegalovirus infection. Study-wide context: Both CMV infection and a matching HLA type were indicated by public TCR beta signatures.

Using its own MiXCR run on the reads, TCRdb lists one record per CDR3 protein. The sample records over 250,000 distinct CDR3 sequences, approximately 22% being singletons. Findings and limits, study-wide: The response measured ex vivo was dominated by TCR beta clonotypes (HLA-C-restricted and CMV-specific). Accumulated public TCR beta family frequency recognized individuals carrying CMV together with the relevant HLA.

The source is a human donor in good health (CMV status not recorded). Some clones in this sample may be carry-over from other donors' samples. The source was cultured PBMCs, collected from culture after CMV antigen stimulation. The chain is built from TRBV12-3 or TRBV12-4 and TRBJ2-2; no definite D call. For the CDR3, the DNA is TGTGCCAGCAGTTTCGGTCAGATCACCGGGGAGCTGTTTTTT. Translation gives CASSFGQITGELFF.